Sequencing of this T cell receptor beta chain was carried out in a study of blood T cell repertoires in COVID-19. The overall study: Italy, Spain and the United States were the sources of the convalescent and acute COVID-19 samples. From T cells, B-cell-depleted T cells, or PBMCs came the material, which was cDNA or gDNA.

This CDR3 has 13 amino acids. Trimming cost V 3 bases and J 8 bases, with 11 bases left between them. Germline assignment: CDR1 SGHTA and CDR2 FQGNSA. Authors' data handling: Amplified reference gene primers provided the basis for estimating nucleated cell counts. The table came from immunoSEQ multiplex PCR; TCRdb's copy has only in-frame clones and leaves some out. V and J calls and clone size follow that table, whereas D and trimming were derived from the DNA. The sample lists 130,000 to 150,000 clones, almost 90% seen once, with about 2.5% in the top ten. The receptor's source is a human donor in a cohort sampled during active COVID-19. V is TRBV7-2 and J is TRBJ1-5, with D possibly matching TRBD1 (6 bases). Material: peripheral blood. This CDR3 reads CASSLYRAEPQHF. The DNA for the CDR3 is TGTGCCAGCAGCTTGTACAGGGCGGAGCCCCAGCATTTT.